The rows below give T cell receptor beta chains drawn from one sample of a study of early T cells in non-severe SARS-CoV-2 infection. TCRdb called the 5' RACE reads again in MiXCR, with one record for every CDR3 protein. The sample carries about 35,000 distinct CDR3 sequences, less than 7% recorded once. Here the sequenced sample was whole blood, taken at baseline. The receptors shown here come from an adult who was a healthcare worker with PCR-confirmed SARS-CoV-2 infection or an uninfected control (not recorded which). Both conserved end residues are trimmed from each CDR3. Fields, in order: J gene, V gene, CDR3 protein.

TRBJ2-2,TRBV9,ASSVEGLGTGELF
TRBJ1-1,TRBV30,AWSRVNTEAF
TRBJ1-1,TRBV7-9,ASSLRGQGPGGPEAF
TRBJ1-1,TRBV9,ASAKTQTNTEAF
TRBJ2-1,TRBV5-4,ASSLWRERAEQF
TRBJ2-5,TRBV11-1,ASSYGGTQY
TRBJ2-3,TRBV6-6,ASSGTSGGRGMGSDTQY
TRBJ2-6,TRBV19,ATGGEVPGANVLT
TRBJ1-1,TRBV6-2/TRBV6-3,ATPLGLPF
TRBJ2-7,TRBV25-1,ATSVTPGYEQY
TRBJ2-7,TRBV15,ATSRDGGTGSYEQY
TRBJ1-1,TRBV6-6,ASSLGTAAF
TRBJ1-6,TRBV6-6,ASSRDVSPLH
TRBJ2-4,TRBV27,ASSSQAGALMG
TRBJ2-5,TRBV14,ASSQGALAGETQY
TRBJ2-3,TRBV11-3,ASSPGGGPTDTQY
TRBJ2-3,TRBV12-3/TRBV12-4,ASKTLTDTQY